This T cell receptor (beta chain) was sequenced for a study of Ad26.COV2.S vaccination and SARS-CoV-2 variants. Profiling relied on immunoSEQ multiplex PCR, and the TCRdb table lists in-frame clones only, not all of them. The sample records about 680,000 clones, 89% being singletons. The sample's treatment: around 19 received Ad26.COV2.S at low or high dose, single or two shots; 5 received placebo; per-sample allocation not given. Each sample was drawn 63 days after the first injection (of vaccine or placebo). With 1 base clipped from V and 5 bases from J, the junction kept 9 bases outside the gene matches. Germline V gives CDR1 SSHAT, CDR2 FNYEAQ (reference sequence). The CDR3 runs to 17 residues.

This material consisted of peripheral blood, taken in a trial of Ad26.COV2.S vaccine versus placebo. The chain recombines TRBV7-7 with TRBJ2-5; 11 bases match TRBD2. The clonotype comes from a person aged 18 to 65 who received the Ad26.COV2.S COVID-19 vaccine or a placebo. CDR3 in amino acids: CASSLGVSGGALETQYF. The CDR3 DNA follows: TGTGCCAGCAGCTTAGGTGTTAGCGGGGGGGCCTTGGAGACCCAGTACTTC.